What follows describes a single T cell receptor beta chain. This entry belongs to a study of T cell changes during pregnancy in multiple sclerosis. Assay: immunoSEQ multiplex PCR; the TCRdb copy retains only in-frame clones and omits some. The data contain 70,000 to 75,000 clones, around nine tenths of them singletons. Germline V gene lookup returns CDR1 SGHDT and CDR2 YYEEEE. Losses at the gene ends were 0 bases for V and 5 bases for J; bases not matched to a gene: 6. CDR3 length: 16 residues. The source is a female donor in good health, enrolled as a control in a pregnancy study. The chain combines TRBV5-6 with TRBJ2-2, with TRBD2 matching 8 bases. The material sequenced was peripheral blood, taken in the second trimester of pregnancy. CDR3 in DNA: TGTGCCAGCAGCTTGGCGGCGGGGGGACGGACCGGGGAGCTGTTTTTT. It is translated as CASSLAAGGRTGELFF.